The 30 T cell receptor beta chains below come from one sample, sequenced in a study of blood T cell repertoires in COVID-19. The assay was immunoSEQ multiplex PCR, and TCRdb's table has in-frame clones only and misses some. The sample carries a few hundred thousand clones, 81% recorded once. Sequencing was carried out using peripheral blood. The receptor set was obtained from a human donor with acute or convalescent COVID-19. The donor label of this sample is uncertain.

The chain joins TRBV30 to TRBJ1-1, with D uncertain. This CDR3 has 13 residues. Looked up from germline, CDR1 is GTSNPN and CDR2 is SVGIG (reference sequence). V was cut by 3 bases and J by 2 bases, with 10 bases left in between. CDR3 DNA: TGTGCCTGGAGAGCCGCCCCAAACACTGAAGCTTTCTTT. Protein: CAWRAAPNTEAFF. Using reference TRBV30 and TRBJ1-1 for the parts outside the CDR3, the full variable domain is SQTIHQWPATLVQPVGSPLSLECTVEGTSNPNLYWYRQAAGRGLQLLFYSVGIGQISSEVPQNLSASRPQDRQFILSSKKLLLSDSGFYLCAWRAAPNTEAFFGQGTRLTVV.

The V and J genes are TRBV24-1 and TRBJ2-1; D may be TRBD1 (6 bases). The CDR3 has 15 residues. Germline CDR1 reads KGHDR; CDR2 reads SFDVKD. V was shortened by 9 bases and J by 7 bases, with 21 bases between the two germline ends. The CDR3, as DNA: TGTGCCACCTCGGAAACGGACAGCCCGGGGAATGAGCAGTTCTTC. Protein: CATSETDSPGNEQFF.

This rearrangement joins TRBV6-5 to TRBJ2-5; 8 bases match TRBD1. Per germline, CDR1 MNHEY and CDR2 SVGAGI. The CDR3 extends over 14 amino acids. V shed 9 bases and J 3 bases; nucleotides not matched to a gene: 9. CDR3 sequence: CASDLDRAKETQYF. DNA for the CDR3: TGTGCCAGTGACCTGGACAGGGCCAAAGAGACCCAGTACTTC.

The table lists this clone with a count of one. This chain joins TRBV2 and TRBJ1-6; 10 bases are shared with TRBD1. This CDR3 comprises 15 residues. The V segment lost 3 bases and the J segment 9 bases; nucleotides outside the gene matches: 5. From germline, CDR1 is SNHLY and CDR2 FYNNEI. CDR3 region: CASSDATGGRSPLHF. In nucleotides, the CDR3 is TGTGCCAGCAGTGACGCGACAGGGGGCCGTTCACCCCTCCACTTT.

The chain employs TRBV6-5 and TRBJ1-6; no reliable D call. Trimming removed 6 bases from V and 10 bases from J, with 10 bases in between. CDR3 size: 12 residues. Germline loops: CDR1 MNHEY, CDR2 SVGAGI. CDR3 sequence (DNA): TGTGCCAGCAGCCCAGAATTGTCACCCCTCCACTTT. The encoded protein is CASSPELSPLHF.

This chain uses TRBV7-2 with TRBJ2-3, with a possible D match to TRBD2 (6 bases). V was cut by 1 base and J by 3 bases, with 11 bases left in between. The CDR3 contains 15 residues. Germline V CDR1 and CDR2: SGHTA, FQGNSA. The CDR3 here is CASSLGGAGTDTQYF. CDR3 nucleotide sequence: TGTGCCAGCAGCTTAGGCGGGGCCGGAACAGATACGCAGTATTTT.

This clone was recorded at least ten times. The chain employs TRBV7-9 and TRBJ1-1; D unresolved. The CDR3 is 13 residues long. With 5 bases removed from V and 2 bases from J, the gap between germline ends came to 9 bases. In germline, CDR1 is SEHNR, CDR2 FQNEAQ (reference sequence). The CDR3 DNA reads TGTGCCAGCAGCAACGGACTTAACACTGAAGCTTTCTTT. Its protein is CASSNGLNTEAFF.

This clone was recorded only once. The chain carries TRBV5-1 and TRBJ2-7; D not certain. CDR1 is SGHRS and CDR2 is YFSETQ in the germline V gene. The ends were cut back, 4 bases at V and 9 bases at J, with 14 bases in the middle. This CDR3 is 12 amino acids long. For the CDR3, the DNA is TGCGCCAGCAGCGTAGACGACTTACGGCAGTACTTC. Protein product: CASSVDDLRQYF. Variable domain in full (rest from reference TRBV5-1 and TRBJ2-7): KAGVTQTPRYLIKTRGQQVTLSCSPISGHRSVSWYQQTPGQGLQFLFEYFSETQRNKGNFPGRFSGRQFSNSRSEMNVSTLELGDSALYLCASSVDDLRQYFGPGTRLTVT.

The chain has TRBV6-1 and TRBJ1-2; 9 nucleotides align to TRBD1. The length of the CDR3 is 16 residues. Germline values: CDR1 MNHNS, CDR2 SASEGT. The trim removed 2 bases at V and 8 bases at J, leaving 12 bases unmatched. CDR3 amino acids: CASSEKAGTGNRGYTF. The CDR3 DNA reads TGTGCCAGCAGTGAAAAGGCCGGGACAGGGAATCGGGGCTACACCTTC.

This chain links TRBV19 with TRBJ1-2, with D tentatively TRBD1 (5 bases). Germline-derived CDR1 and CDR2 are LNHDA and SQIVND (reference sequence). The CDR3 runs 13 residues. Trimming left V 6 bases short and J 2 bases short, with 10 bases between. The CDR3 coding sequence is TGTGCCAGTAGCACAGGAGAGAACTATGGCTACACCTTC. This gives the protein CASSTGENYGYTF.

The chain has TRBV6-1 and TRBJ1-1; D remains unclear. The germline V gene has CDR1 MNHNS and CDR2 SASEGT. The length of the CDR3 is 16 residues. Trimming stripped 1 base from V and 1 base from J, with 13 bases between. The CDR3 loop is CASSEGRRGRNTEAFF. In DNA form, the CDR3 reads TGTGCCAGCAGTGAAGGGAGACGAGGAAGGAACACTGAAGCTTTCTTT.

The rearrangement links TRBV18 to TRBJ2-3, with D possibly TRBD1 on 5 matching bases. V lost 3 bases, J lost 4 bases, and 11 bases lay in between. This CDR3 spans 14 amino acids. Germline values: CDR1 KGHSH, CDR2 LQKENI. The DNA for the CDR3 is TGTGCCAGCTCACCTTCCGCCAGGGCAGATACGCAGTATTTT. Translating it yields CASSPSARADTQYF.

This clone was counted only a few times. The chain carries TRBV19 and TRBJ1-5, with 9 bases lining up with TRBD1. The CDR3 length is 15 residues. CDR1 is LNHDA, CDR2 SQIVND, per germline (reference sequence). Trimming cost V 7 bases and J 1 base; bases outside gene matches: 5. CDR3 amino acids: CASTLDRGSNQPQHF. The CDR3 DNA is TGTGCCAGTACCTTGGACAGGGGAAGCAATCAGCCCCAGCATTTT.

The CDR3 loop is CASSLDRGGKNIQYF. CDR3 bases: TGTGCCAGCAGCCTGGACAGGGGGGGGAAAAACATTCAGTACTTC. The chain employs TRBV5-4 and TRBJ2-4; 10 bases are shared with TRBD1. Germline CDR1 reads SGHNT; CDR2 reads YYREEE (reference sequence). This CDR3 is built from 15 residues. The trim removed 4 bases at V and 4 bases at J, leaving 5 bases unmatched.

The chain is built from TRBV6-5 and TRBJ2-3, with 8 bases matching TRBD2. The CDR3 runs 15 residues. Germline CDR1 is MNHEY and CDR2 is SVGAGI. V shed 8 bases, J shed 2 bases, and the junction held 9 bases outside the gene matches. Written as DNA, the CDR3 is TGTGCCAGCCGAGGCAAGCGGGGGATCACAGATACGCAGTATTTT. This encodes CASRGKRGITDTQYF.

This clone was counted a single time. V and J are TRBV19 and TRBJ1-2, with 8 nucleotides matching TRBD1. Germline V gene lookup returns CDR1 LNHDA and CDR2 SQIVND (reference sequence). The trim removed 8 bases at V and 8 bases at J, leaving 7 bases unmatched. This CDR3 has 12 residues. This CDR3 is CASWNRGKGYTF. The CDR3 nucleotides read TGTGCCAGTTGGAACAGGGGGAAAGGCTACACCTTC.

The chain combines TRBV6-5 with TRBJ1-1; D is perhaps TRBD1 (6 bases). CDR1 is MNHEY, CDR2 SVGAGI, per germline. Deletions cut 10 bases from V and 4 bases from J, with 16 bases between. CDR3 length equals 13 residues. CDR3 sequence: CANREEYGTEAFF. CDR3 DNA: TGTGCCAACAGGGAGGAGTATGGCACTGAAGCTTTCTTT.

As concerns this clone: The same CDR3 arises from other DNA sequences in this sample as well. The chain uses TRBV11-3 and TRBJ2-1, with D tentatively TRBD1 (5 bases). Trimming took off 1 base at V and 7 bases at J, with 8 bases between the two ends. The CDR3 covers 13 residues. Per the germline V gene, CDR1 is SGHNT and CDR2 is YENEEA. DNA of the CDR3: TGTGCCAGCAGCTTAGGGGGCCGGAATGAGCAGTTCTTC. Its translation is CASSLGGRNEQFF.

The chain couples TRBV6-1 to TRBJ2-5, with TRBD1 identical over 11 bases. The V gene end was trimmed by 3 bases and the J gene end by 4 bases; junction bases not matched to a gene: 4. The CDR3 runs to 15 residues. Germline CDR1 is MNHNS and CDR2 is SASEGT. The CDR3 DNA is TGTGCCAGCAGTGATGGGGGGACAGGGGGAGAGACCCAGTACTTC. This codes for CASSDGGTGGETQYF.

A single count supports this clone. The chain combines TRBV5-1 with TRBJ2-5; tentatively, D is TRBD2 (5 bases). V dropped 8 bases and J dropped 4 bases, with 18 bases sitting between them. CDR3 length: 14 amino acids. Germline V gene data show CDR1 as SGHRS and CDR2 as YFSETQ. DNA of the CDR3: TGCGCCAGTTCAACCGGGAACCAAGGAGAGACCCAGTACTTC. Protein: CASSTGNQGETQYF.

With respect to this clone: Other DNA sequences in the same sample also yield this CDR3. The chain combines TRBV10-3 with TRBJ1-3; D is uncertain. The germline CDR1 and CDR2 sequences are ENHRY and SYGVKD. Trimming stripped 2 bases from V and 0 bases from J, with 8 bases between. The CDR3 length is 15 residues. CDR3 sequence reads: CAISEEGLSGNTIYF. CDR3 nucleotides: TGTGCCATCAGTGAGGAGGGCCTCTCTGGAAACACCATATATTTT.

The CDR3 spells CASREDSSYNSPLHF. The CDR3 region has the DNA TGCGCCAGCAGGGAGGACAGCTCCTATAATTCACCCCTCCACTTT. The chain couples TRBV10-2 to TRBJ1-6, with D maybe TRBD1 (6 bases). The germline V gene encodes CDR1 WSHSY and CDR2 SAAADI. The CDR3 is 15 residues long. The V and J ends lost 6 bases and 0 bases respectively, with 9 bases between them.

Note on this clone: The identical CDR3 is also encoded by other nucleotide sequences in the sample. The chain has TRBV5-1 and TRBJ1-3; TRBD1 might be the D (6 bases). The CDR3 sequence is 17 residues long. Germline CDR1 reads SGHRS; CDR2 reads YFSETQ. V was clipped by 0 bases and J by 0 bases, with 13 bases between them. Written as DNA, the CDR3 is TGCGCCAGCAGCTTGGGGGGGACACAGAGCTCTGGAAACACCATATATTTT. It yields the protein CASSLGGTQSSGNTIYF.

The chain recombines TRBV19 with TRBJ1-4; 7 nucleotides agree with TRBD1. V was pared by 7 bases and J by 4 bases, with 6 bases of the junction left unmatched. This CDR3 has 14 amino acids. From germline, CDR1 is LNHDA and CDR2 SQIVND (reference sequence). CDR3 amino acids: CASNEGQHNEKLFF. In DNA form, the CDR3 reads TGTGCCAGTAATGAGGGACAGCATAATGAAAAACTGTTTTTT. Filled out from reference TRBV19 and TRBJ1-4, the complete variable domain reads DGGITQSPKYLFRKEGQNVTLSCEQNLNHDAMYWYRQDPGQGLRLIYYSQIVNDFQKGDIAEGYSVSREKKESFPLTVTSAQKNPTAFYLCASNEGQHNEKLFFGSGTQLSVL.

This clone came up a few times. The chain has TRBV5-1 and TRBJ1-4; D might be TRBD1 (5 bases). V lost 4 bases to trimming and J lost 7 bases, with 11 bases between them. CDR1 is SGHRS and CDR2 is YFSETQ in the germline V gene. The CDR3 spans 13 residues. The CDR3 loop reads CASSTGGSEKLFF. The CDR3 DNA reads TGCGCCAGCAGCACCGGGGGAAGTGAAAAACTGTTTTTT. Variable domain in full (rest from reference TRBV5-1 and TRBJ1-4): KAGVTQTPRYLIKTRGQQVTLSCSPISGHRSVSWYQQTPGQGLQFLFEYFSETQRNKGNFPGRFSGRQFSNSRSEMNVSTLELGDSALYLCASSTGGSEKLFFGSGTQLSVL.

The CDR3 region has the DNA TGTGCCAGCAGCTTAGGGTGGAGCGGGGACGGGAACGGGGAGCTGTTTTTT. Its translation: CASSLGWSGDGNGELFF. The V call is TRBV7-7, the J call TRBJ2-2, with TRBD2 matching over 7 bases. The V and J ends lost 1 base and 7 bases, in that order; junction bases with no gene match: 12. The CDR3 loop spans 17 amino acids. Germline V CDR1 and CDR2: SSHAT, FNYEAQ (reference sequence).

The J gene is TRBJ2-3, the V gene TRBV27; 9 bases agree with TRBD2. CDR3 size: 16 residues. V gave up 2 bases and J gave up 2 bases; unmatched junction bases: 5. Germline V lookup: CDR1 MNHEY, CDR2 SMNVEV (reference sequence). CDR3 amino acids: CASSLMAGGPTDTQYF. The CDR3 coding sequence is TGTGCCAGCAGTTTAATGGCGGGAGGGCCCACAGATACGCAGTATTTT.

The CDR3 region is CASSSSYGGAYNEQFF. The CDR3 nucleotides read TGCGCCAGCAGCTCAAGCTACGGGGGGGCCTACAATGAGCAGTTCTTC. The V and J genes are TRBV5-1 and TRBJ2-1; TRBD2 aligns across 8 bases. V lost 3 bases, J lost 2 bases, and 7 bases stayed unmatched. Germline V lookup: CDR1 SGHRS, CDR2 YFSETQ. This CDR3 is 16 amino acids long.

The chain links TRBV5-1 to TRBJ1-2, with 7 bases identical to TRBD1. Germline values: CDR1 SGHRS, CDR2 YFSETQ. The CDR3 covers 13 residues. The V segment lost 7 bases and the J segment 2 bases; nucleotides outside the gene matches: 5. CDR3 in DNA: TGCGCCAGCCAGGGGGACGGGAACTATGGCTACACCTTC. Translated, it gives CASQGDGNYGYTF.

This chain joins TRBV6-5 and TRBJ2-7; 10 positions match TRBD1. After removal of 10 bases from V and 2 bases from J, the junction contained 8 bases not matched to a gene. The CDR3 contains 14 residues. The germline V gene encodes CDR1 MNHEY and CDR2 SVGAGI. CDR3 sequence (DNA): TGTGCCACCCAGACAGGGGGCAACCCCTACGAGCAGTACTTC. It codes for CATQTGGNPYEQYF.